Listed here are 14 T cell receptor beta chains from one sample, sequenced in a study of siplizumab effects on memory and regulatory T cells (dated by TCRdb to the late 2010s). Libraries were built with the immunoSEQ multiplex PCR assay. TCRdb took this table from immuneACCESS and kept in-frame rearrangements with V and J called. Such tables lack part of the clones; where checked against another copy, unresolved V genes explain under half of the gap, and the rest is unexplained. The sample table contains around 83,000 clones; only one count was recorded for about nine tenths of them. 15% of the sample is in the top ten clones. Sequenced sample: CD4+ T cells sorted from blood. The origin of the receptors is a human donor in good health.

The chain is built from TRBV9 and TRBJ1-1, with D possibly TRBD1 on 5 matching bases. Per the germline V gene, CDR1 is SGDLS and CDR2 is YYNGEE. CDR3 length equals 13 residues. The germline V and J ends were trimmed by 2 bases and 12 bases, with 17 bases remaining between them. The chain's CDR3 is CASSVIGAGSTFF. The CDR3 bases are TGTGCCAGCAGCGTGATTGGAGCAGGGTCGACTTTCTTT.

The V call is TRBV5-1, the J call TRBJ1-5; weak D call: TRBD1 (6 bases). The V and J ends lost 0 bases and 6 bases respectively, with 10 bases between them. Germline values: CDR1 SGHRS, CDR2 YFSETQ. The CDR3 is made up of 14 amino acids. The CDR3 nucleotides read TGCGCCAGCAGCTTGGCAGGGGCCGGTCAGCCCCAGCATTTT. Translation: CASSLAGAGQPQHF.

The V gene is TRBV29-1, the J gene TRBJ2-1, with D maybe TRBD2 (5 bases). The germline gives CDR1 SQVTM, CDR2 ANQGSEA. The CDR3 contains 12 residues. Trimming cost V 8 bases and J 1 base, with 9 bases left between them. In DNA form, the CDR3 reads TGCAGCTCGGCGGGTTCCTACAATGAGCAGTTCTTC. Its translation: CSSAGSYNEQFF.

The V call is TRBV5-1, the J call TRBJ2-1; no definite D call. Germline lookup yields CDR1 SGHRS and CDR2 YFSETQ. V gave up 1 base and J gave up 10 bases, with 12 bases separating them. The CDR3 is made up of 13 amino acids. The CDR3 spells CASSLNTANEQFF. DNA for the CDR3: TGCGCCAGCAGCTTGAATACAGCAAACGAGCAGTTCTTC.

The chain employs TRBV28 and TRBJ2-3; D remains unclear. CDR1 MDHEN and CDR2 SYDVKM come from the germline V gene. Trimming took off 5 bases at V and 4 bases at J, with 4 bases between the two ends. The CDR3 is 11 residues long. The CDR3 bases are TGTGCCAGCAGTGAGTCAGATACGCAGTATTTT. It encodes CASSESDTQYF.

This sequence joins TRBV5-1 and TRBJ2-2; D unresolved. CDR3 length equals 14 residues. Germline CDR1 and CDR2: SGHRS and YFSETQ. V dropped 0 bases and J dropped 7 bases, with 10 bases sitting between them. In DNA, the CDR3 is TGCGCCAGCAGCTTGGAAAGACGCGGCGGGGAGCTGTTTTTT. This codes for CASSLERRGGELFF. The whole variable domain, remainder taken from reference TRBV5-1 and TRBJ2-2, is KAGVTQTPRYLIKTRGQQVTLSCSPISGHRSVSWYQQTPGQGLQFLFEYFSETQRNKGNFPGRFSGRQFSNSRSEMNVSTLELGDSALYLCASSLERRGGELFFGEGSRLTVL.

V is TRBV27 and J is TRBJ2-1; D tentatively reads TRBD1 or TRBD2 (5 bases each). This CDR3 region has 16 residues. Germline values: CDR1 MNHEY, CDR2 SMNVEV (reference sequence). V lost 5 bases and J 0 bases, leaving 14 bases between the germline ends. This CDR3 is CASSPSGRSSYNEQFF. The DNA for the CDR3 is TGTGCCAGCAGTCCATCGGGGCGGAGCTCCTACAATGAGCAGTTCTTC.

This clone was detected only once. The V gene is TRBV13, the J gene TRBJ2-1, with 11 bases lining up with TRBD2. The CDR3 has 15 residues. Germline V gene data show CDR1 as PRHDT and CDR2 as FYEKMQ (reference sequence). Trimming took 4 bases from V and 7 from J; bases not matched to a gene: 6. In nucleotides, the CDR3 is TGTGCCAGCAGCTGGGAAAGACTAGCGGGAAATGAGCAGTTCTTC. This encodes CASSWERLAGNEQFF.

The chain combines TRBV7-6 with TRBJ2-3, with D maybe TRBD2 (5 bases). This CDR3 contains 15 residues. CDR1 is SGHVS and CDR2 is FNYEAQ in the germline V gene. Trimming pared 1 base from V and 3 bases from J, leaving 11 bases between. In DNA, the CDR3 is TGTGCCAGCAGCTTAGGTTTCGGGGTGACAGATACGCAGTATTTT. This gives the protein CASSLGFGVTDTQYF.

The rearrangement uses TRBV27 and TRBJ1-3; D not certain. Trimming pared 8 bases from V and 0 bases from J, leaving 11 bases between. The germline CDR1 and CDR2 sequences are MNHEY and SMNVEV (reference sequence). The CDR3 consists of 14 residues. The CDR3 DNA is TGTGCCAGCGGGAGTAGCTACTCTGGAAACACCATATATTTT. Translated: CASGSSYSGNTIYF.

This clone was seen a single time. The chain is built from TRBV6-5 and TRBJ2-7; 9 bases fit TRBD1. Germline values: CDR1 MNHEY, CDR2 SVGAGI. V trimming: 5 bases; J trimming: 5 bases; junction bases outside the gene matches: 7. CDR3 size: 14 residues. The DNA of the CDR3 is TGTGCCAGCAGTCCCGGGACAGGGTACCACGAGCAGTACTTC. Translation: CASSPGTGYHEQYF.

This clone was seen a single time. DNA for the CDR3: TGTGCCTCCACGTCCGGGAGGGCCGCTGATGAGCAGTTCTTC. Its translation is CASTSGRAADEQFF. The chain uses TRBV28 and TRBJ2-1, with 8 bases matching TRBD2. The CDR3 is made up of 14 amino acids. J gave up 8 bases and V 11 bases, and 14 bases lay outside the gene matches. The germline V gene encodes CDR1 MDHEN and CDR2 SYDVKM. Full variable domain (rest looked up from reference TRBV28 and TRBJ2-1): DVKVTQSSRYLVKRTGEKVFLECVQDMDHENMFWYRQDPGLGLRLIYFSYDVKMKEKGDIPEGYSVSREKKERFSLILESASTNQTSMYLCASTSGRAADEQFFGPGTRLTVL.

V usage is TRBV2 and J usage is TRBJ2-1, with 10 nucleotides matching TRBD2. Germline CDR1 reads SNHLY; CDR2 reads FYNNEI. J was trimmed by 5 bases and V by 4 bases; bases with no gene match: 5. The CDR3 totals 15 residues. The CDR3 loop is CASSGWLAGDNEQFF. DNA for the CDR3: TGTGCCAGCAGTGGGTGGCTAGCGGGAGACAATGAGCAGTTCTTC.

The CDR3 reads CASSPDTTYEQYF. The CDR3, as DNA: TGTGCCAGCTCACCAGACACCACCTACGAGCAGTACTTC. The V and J genes are TRBV18 and TRBJ2-7, with no clear D. Trimming left V 2 bases short and J 2 bases short, with 7 bases between. CDR3 length equals 13 residues. The germline CDR1 and CDR2 sequences are KGHSH and LQKENI.